This entry lists 2 T cell receptor beta chains sequenced from one sample in a study of beta chain features in type 1 diabetes. Since all of the isolated RNA was reverse transcribed, expressed TCRB transcripts were what got sequenced. TCRdb's table, derived via immunoSEQ multiplex PCR, lists solely in-frame clones and lacks some. The sample holds hundreds of thousands of clones, about 32% seen once. The sequenced sample consisted of naive CD4+ T cells from blood. Receptor source: a man aged 18 to 30 in good health.

In regard to this clone: Additional DNA sequences in this sample encode the identical CDR3. The chain joins TRBV7-2 to TRBJ2-3, with D maybe TRBD2 (6 bases). The CDR3 has 14 residues. V dropped 0 bases and J dropped 3 bases, with 7 bases sitting between them. Germline V CDR1 and CDR2: SGHTA, FQGNSA. The CDR3 bases are TGTGCCAGCAGCTTAGCGAGCGGGACAGATACGCAGTATTTT. It encodes CASSLASGTDTQYF.

This chain uses TRBV4-2 with TRBJ2-1; D possibly uses TRBD1 or TRBD2 (5 bases each). CDR3 length: 19 amino acids. CDR1 LGHNA and CDR2 YNFKEQ come from the germline V gene. V was cut by 0 bases and J by 0 bases, with 18 bases left in between. The CDR3 coding sequence is TGTGCCAGCAGCCAAGATGGGACGATGTACTCCAGCTCCTACAATGAGCAGTTCTTC. It yields the protein CASSQDGTMYSSSYNEQFF.